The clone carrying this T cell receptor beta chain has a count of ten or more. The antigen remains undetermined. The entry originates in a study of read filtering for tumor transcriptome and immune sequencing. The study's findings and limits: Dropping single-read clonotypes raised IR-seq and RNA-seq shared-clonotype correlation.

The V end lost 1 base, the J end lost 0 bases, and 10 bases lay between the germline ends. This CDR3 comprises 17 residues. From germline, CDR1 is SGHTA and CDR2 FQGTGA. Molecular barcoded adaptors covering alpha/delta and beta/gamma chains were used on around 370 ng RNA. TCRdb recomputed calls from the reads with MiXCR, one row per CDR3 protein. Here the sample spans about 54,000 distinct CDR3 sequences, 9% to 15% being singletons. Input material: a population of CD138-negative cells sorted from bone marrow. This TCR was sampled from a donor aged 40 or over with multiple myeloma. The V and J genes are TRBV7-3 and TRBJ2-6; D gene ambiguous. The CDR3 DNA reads TGTGCCAGCAGCTTAATGCAGTTCGCCTCTGGGGCCAACGTCCTGACTTTC. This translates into CASSLMQFASGANVLTF.